This T cell receptor (beta chain) stems from a study of cytomegalovirus exposure and HLA in healthy donors. Study-wide points: Researchers catalogued about 150 TCR beta chains as cytomegalovirus-associated.

The table lists this clone with a few counts. Its cognate antigen is unknown. The PCR contained 60 Vbeta and 13 Jbeta primers. Generated by immunoSEQ multiplex PCR, the TCRdb table keeps only in-frame clones and is missing some. The repertoire holds 95,000 to 100,000 clones, with less than 10% as singletons. The CDR3 loop spans 15 amino acids. Trimming shortened V by 1 base and J by 3 bases, and 14 bases separated the two germline ends. Germline CDR1 and CDR2: SGHRS and YFSETQ. J is TRBJ2-7 and V is TRBV5-1; D is perhaps TRBD2 (6 bases). Specimen: PBMCs. This TCR was recovered from a man aged 50 or older in good health and CMV-seropositive. Here the CDR3 reads CASSLYGTGDYEQYF. The CDR3 DNA reads as TGCGCCAGCAGCTTGTACGGGACTGGGGACTACGAGCAGTACTTC.